The clone carrying this T cell receptor beta chain has only one observation. The target antigen is unknown. The CDR3 contains 14 residues. Germline values: CDR1 MDHEN, CDR2 SYDVKM. V dropped 4 bases and J dropped 6 bases, with 15 bases sitting between them. TCRdb independently ran MiXCR on the bulk RNA-seq reads; one entry per CDR3 protein. This sample has about 2,900 distinct CDR3 sequences, with more than 70% found just once. These data originate in a study of draining lymph node invasion in breast cancer. Regarding the study as a whole: Some of the 100 largest tumor clones were found in nodes. Across all tissues, Treg clonal expansion appeared greater than Tconv expansion.

Cells sorted as CD4+ CD45RA- CD25- were taken as memory conventional CD4 T cells. This rearrangement joins TRBV28 to TRBJ1-1; no firm D call. Sample: sorted memory CD4+ effector T cells from a lymph node. This sequence originates from a female donor with luminal breast cancer. The CDR3 region is CASSSTLGIAEAFF. The CDR3 coding sequence is TGTGCCAGCAGTTCCACCCTAGGGATCGCTGAAGCTTTCTTT.